This TCR beta chain is from a study of OX40 agonist ivuxolimab in advanced cancers. The CDR3 consists of 17 residues. Germline V gene lookup returns CDR1 SGHRS and CDR2 YFSETQ. The V and J ends lost 5 bases and 2 bases, in that order; junction bases with no gene match: 8. The protocol was immunoSEQ multiplex PCR, while the TCRdb copy is restricted to in-frame clones and leaves out a portion. Of 90,000 to 120,000 clones detected, 80% to 95% appear once; the ten largest clones hold 0.66%. The sample was CD4+ or CD8+ T cells sorted from blood, taken in a trial of the OX40 agonist ivuxolimab. J is TRBJ2-5 and V is TRBV5-1; 14 bases align to TRBD2. The TCR originated in an adult with an advanced solid tumor such as melanoma, head and neck, liver or kidney cancer. CDR3 protein: CASSSGTSGGPQETQYF. CDR3 nucleotide sequence: TGCGCCAGCAGTTCCGGGACTAGCGGGGGCCCTCAAGAGACCCAGTACTTC.